Below, one T cell receptor (beta chain) is given with its context. This same CDR3 is encoded by further DNA sequences in the sample. The CDR3 is 11 amino acids. Trimming stripped 8 bases from V and 2 bases from J, with 4 bases between. Germline V gene lookup returns CDR1 MNHEY and CDR2 SVGAGI. These data originate in a study of blood T cell repertoires in COVID-19. Profiled with immunoSEQ multiplex PCR; TCRdb holds only in-frame clones, not every one. The sample lists about 48,000 clones; around 86% were seen once. The TCR was taken from a woman aged 80 or over with acute or convalescent COVID-19. The rearrangement links TRBV6-5 to TRBJ1-5; no firm D call. Sequenced: peripheral blood. CDR3 sequence reads: CASQGNQPQHF. CDR3 coding DNA: TGTGCCAGCCAGGGCAATCAGCCCCAGCATTTT.